Each of the 22 T cell receptor beta chains below was sequenced from the same sample in a study of T-cell memory formation after mild COVID-19. TCRdb redid the calling of the 5' RACE reads with MiXCR, one entry per CDR3 protein. The data show 350,000 to 550,000 distinct CDR3 sequences, over 15% seen once. Material: PBMCs or a T cell subset sorted from them (not recorded which). These receptors were taken from a man aged 18 to 29 who had mild COVID-19 (a few samples of this study predate the infection). Cell type and time point are not known.

The chain couples TRBV12-3 or TRBV12-4 to TRBJ2-1, with a possible D match to TRBD2 (5 bases). CDR3 length: 12 amino acids. V was cut by 5 bases and J by 7 bases, with 9 bases left in between. CDR3 protein: CASSPRLNEQFF. Here the CDR3 DNA reads TGTGCCAGCAGTCCCCGACTAAATGAGCAGTTCTTC.

This clonotype showed up just a few times. The rearrangement joins TRBV25-1 to TRBJ2-7; possible D gene TRBD1, 6 bases. The CDR3 is made up of 14 amino acids. V dropped 9 bases and J dropped 2 bases, with 17 bases sitting between them. Germline loops: CDR1 MGHDK, CDR2 SYGVNS. CDR3: CASLKQGAPYEQYF. DNA for the CDR3: TGTGCCAGTCTCAAACAGGGAGCTCCCTACGAGCAGTACTTC.

This clonotype came up a few times. The chain recombines TRBV9 with TRBJ2-3; 9 nucleotides align to TRBD2. The V segment lost 3 bases and the J segment 2 bases; nucleotides outside the gene matches: 4. CDR3 length: 15 residues. Germline CDR1 reads SGDLS; CDR2 reads YYNGEE. The CDR3 protein is CASSATSGYTDTQYF. The CDR3 DNA reads as TGTGCCAGCAGCGCGACTAGCGGCTACACAGATACGCAGTATTTT.

V usage is TRBV28 and J usage is TRBJ2-7; the D gene is possibly TRBD1 (6 bases). Germline loops: CDR1 MDHEN, CDR2 SYDVKM. The CDR3 is made up of 14 amino acids. V was trimmed by 4 bases and J by 7 bases, leaving 17 bases between them. The CDR3: CASSSTGWSGEQYV. The CDR3 DNA reads TGTGCCAGCAGTTCGACAGGCTGGTCGGGGGAGCAGTACGTC.

The CDR3 DNA reads TGCGCCAGCAGCCCCCTGGACAGGGGGCAGCACGACATTCAGTACTTC. Encoded protein: CASSPLDRGQHDIQYF. The chain has TRBV5-1 and TRBJ2-4; TRBD1 matches 11 bases. The germline V gene has CDR1 SGHRS and CDR2 YFSETQ. V was pared by 4 bases and J by 8 bases, with 11 bases of the junction left unmatched. This CDR3 contains 16 residues. Full variable domain (rest looked up from reference TRBV5-1 and TRBJ2-4): KAGVTQTPRYLIKTRGQQVTLSCSPISGHRSVSWYQQTPGQGLQFLFEYFSETQRNKGNFPGRFSGRQFSNSRSEMNVSTLELGDSALYLCASSPLDRGQHDIQYFGAGTRLSVL.

The chain couples TRBV20-1 to TRBJ2-2, with 13 positions matching TRBD2. The germline gives CDR1 DFQATT, CDR2 SNEGSKA (reference sequence). There are 15 residues in the CDR3. This CDR3 is CRGGLAGNRAGELFF. CDR3 DNA sequence: TGCAGGGGGGGACTAGCGGGAAACCGCGCCGGGGAGCTGTTTTTT.

This clonotype was seen a handful of times. The chain uses TRBV4-2 and TRBJ1-1; TRBD1 might be the D (5 bases). V gave up 0 bases and J gave up 7 bases, with 12 bases separating them. This CDR3 contains 14 residues. CDR1 and CDR2 from the germline V gene are LGHNA and YNFKEQ. The CDR3 bases are TGTGCCAGCAGCCAAGATGAGGGGTTAAGTGAAGCTTTCTTT. Protein sequence: CASSQDEGLSEAFF.

This clonotype occurred a few times. CDR3 loop: CASSQPPGYEQFF. The CDR3 region has the DNA TGTGCCAGCAGCCAACCCCCGGGCTATGAGCAGTTCTTC. The rearrangement uses TRBV3-1 and TRBJ2-1; D is ambiguous. Germline CDR1 reads LGHDT; CDR2 reads YNNKEL (reference sequence). V was trimmed by 2 bases and J by 8 bases, leaving 10 bases between them. This CDR3 is 13 amino acids long.

In this sample, this clonotype turned up a few times. CDR3 sequence: CASSARTGGKGYTF. CDR3 in DNA: TGTGCCAGCAGCGCCAGGACAGGGGGCAAAGGCTACACCTTC. The chain employs TRBV7-2 and TRBJ1-2; 11 nucleotides align to TRBD1. The germline gives CDR1 SGHTA, CDR2 FQGNSA. Unmatched junction bases numbered 7, after V lost 5 bases and J lost 8 bases. The length of the CDR3 is 14 residues.

This clonotype was counted a single time. This rearrangement joins TRBV11-2 to TRBJ2-5, with D perhaps given as TRBD1 or TRBD2 (5 bases each). Germline CDR1 SGHAT, CDR2 FQNNGV. The germline V and J ends were trimmed by 2 bases and 6 bases, with 16 bases remaining between them. The CDR3 totals 15 residues. The CDR3 is CASSLLGTTPKTQYF. The CDR3 DNA follows: TGTGCCAGCAGCTTACTAGGGACCACTCCAAAGACCCAGTACTTC.

The rearrangement links TRBV7-8 to TRBJ2-2; tentatively, D is TRBD1 (5 bases). V dropped 8 bases and J dropped 3 bases, with 13 bases sitting between them. Germline V gives CDR1 SGHVS, CDR2 FQNEAQ. This CDR3 has 14 amino acids. CDR3 nucleotide sequence: TGTGCCAGCGCGGCCGCAGGGCACACCGGGGAGCTGTTTTTT. This codes for CASAAAGHTGELFF.

The V and J genes are TRBV6-6 and TRBJ2-7; D uncertain. This CDR3 is built from 15 residues. Germline-derived CDR1 and CDR2 are MNHNY and SVGAGI (reference sequence). V was shortened by 3 bases and J by 5 bases, with 17 bases between the two germline ends. The CDR3 nucleotides are TGTGCCAGCAGTTATCGACCGGCCCACCTGGACGAGCAGTACTTC. Translating it yields CASSYRPAHLDEQYF.

This clonotype was picked up many times. J is TRBJ2-3 and V is TRBV7-2, with 14 nucleotides matching TRBD2. Germline-derived CDR1 and CDR2 are SGHTA and FQGNSA. The ends lost 4 bases at V and 6 bases at J; junction bases unmatched: 6. This CDR3 comprises 16 residues. The CDR3 DNA reads TGTGCCAGCAGCTCCGGACTAGCGGGGGGCAGGGATACGCAGTATTTT. Protein sequence: CASSSGLAGGRDTQYF.

A few counts support this clonotype. The chain carries TRBV5-1 and TRBJ1-2, with 7 bases fitting TRBD1. The CDR3 has 14 amino acids. Germline CDR1 reads SGHRS; CDR2 reads YFSETQ. Unmatched junction bases numbered 6, after V lost 1 base and J lost 6 bases. The CDR3 DNA sequence: TGCGCCAGCAGCTTGAGCTGGCAGGGGGATGGCTACACCTTC. Residues: CASSLSWQGDGYTF.

Many counts were recorded for this clonotype. This sequence joins TRBV7-2 and TRBJ2-5; weak D call: TRBD1 (6 bases). The V end was cut by 5 bases, the J end by 4 bases, with 11 bases between. The CDR3 contains 13 residues. Germline loops: CDR1 SGHTA, CDR2 FQGNSA. CDR3 residues: CASSIQGGETQYF. CDR3 coding DNA: TGTGCCAGCAGCATACAGGGTGGAGAGACCCAGTACTTC.

The V and J genes are TRBV7-8 and TRBJ1-2; D perhaps matches TRBD1 (5 bases). V gave up 0 bases and J gave up 8 bases, with 10 bases separating them. The CDR3 has 13 amino acids. Germline V gene data show CDR1 as SGHVS and CDR2 as FQNEAQ. The CDR3 spells CASSLAQTEGYTF. The CDR3 DNA is TGTGCCAGCAGCTTAGCTCAGACAGAGGGCTACACCTTC.

The chain recombines TRBV27 with TRBJ2-1; D may be TRBD2 (5 bases). Trimming took off 5 bases at V and 3 bases at J, with 14 bases between the two ends. The CDR3 covers 15 residues. CDR1 and CDR2 (germline): MNHEY, SMNVEV (reference sequence). Here the CDR3 DNA reads TGTGCCAGCAGTAACGAGGGTCCCCTCTACAATGAGCAGTTCTTC. Its protein is CASSNEGPLYNEQFF.

This clonotype has a handful of counts. The chain is built from TRBV7-2 and TRBJ2-1; 9 positions agree with TRBD2. J gave up 4 bases and V 1 base, and 14 bases lay outside the gene matches. The length of the CDR3 is 19 residues. CDR1 and CDR2 (germline): SGHTA, FQGNSA. The CDR3 DNA follows: TGTGCCAGCAGCTTAGACCCTTTCTTTAGCGGGGGAGTGTACAATGAGCAGTTCTTC. This gives the protein CASSLDPFFSGGVYNEQFF.

This clonotype showed up just a few times. The genes are TRBV2 and TRBJ1-5; 8 bases align to TRBD1. Looked up from germline, CDR1 is SNHLY and CDR2 is FYNNEI. V lost 1 base, J lost 6 bases, and 5 bases stayed unmatched. The CDR3 sequence is 15 residues long. The chain's CDR3 is CASSEGAGGSQPQHF. In DNA form, the CDR3 reads TGTGCCAGCAGTGAAGGGGCAGGGGGCTCTCAGCCCCAGCATTTT. Supplemented by reference TRBV2 and TRBJ1-5, the full variable domain reads EPEVTQTPSHQVTQMGQEVILRCVPISNHLYFYWYRQILGQKVEFLVSFYNNEISEKSEIFDDQFSVERPDGSNFTLKIRSTKLEDSAMYFCASSEGAGGSQPQHFGDGTRLSIL.

The V gene is TRBV7-2, the J gene TRBJ1-1; D unresolved. The CDR3 loop spans 12 amino acids. V lost 1 base to trimming and J lost 6 bases, with 6 bases between them. Germline loops: CDR1 SGHTA, CDR2 FQGNSA. The CDR3 nucleotides read TGTGCCAGCAGCTTAGACTGGGCTGAAGCTTTCTTT. Amino acid sequence: CASSLDWAEAFF.

This clonotype showed up many times. The V call is TRBV27, the J call TRBJ2-2, with 7 bases that match TRBD1. CDR1 is MNHEY, CDR2 SMNVEV, per germline (reference sequence). This CDR3 comprises 16 residues. Trimming took 6 bases from V and 5 from J; bases not matched to a gene: 12. The CDR3 spells CASSFTSGQPTGELFF. The DNA for the CDR3 is TGTGCCAGCAGCTTCACATCGGGACAGCCAACCGGGGAGCTGTTTTTT.

This clonotype showed up many times. This sequence joins TRBV25-1 and TRBJ2-5; D possibly corresponds to TRBD1 (5 bases). Trimming left V 7 bases short and J 0 bases short, with 9 bases between. The germline CDR1 and CDR2 sequences are MGHDK and SYGVNS. The CDR3 loop spans 13 amino acids. CDR3 region: CASIGDYQETQYF. The CDR3, as DNA: TGTGCCAGCATAGGGGATTACCAAGAGACCCAGTACTTC.